These 31 T cell receptor beta chains originate from one sample sequenced in a study of blood T cells in healthy people across ages. A second PCR of roughly 7 to 11 cycles used a sample-barcoded 5' primer and a J-beta primer mix. Each CDR3 protein gets one entry after TCRdb re-called the 5' RACE reads with MiXCR. Of about 1,500,000 distinct CDR3 sequences listed, 28% are singletons. The sample consisted of blood. These receptors originate from a woman in her 30s in good health.

The chain carries TRBV2 and TRBJ2-7; 10 bases fit TRBD2. Judging by the DNA end, TRBJ2-5 fits better; the J call may be wrong. CDR3 length equals 15 residues. CDR1 and CDR2 from the germline V gene are SNHLY and FYNNEI. The CDR3 protein is CASRRSGLAPETQYF. The CDR3 nucleotides read TGTGCCAGCAGAAGATCGGGACTAGCGCCAGAGACCCAGTACTTC.

V and J are TRBV2 and TRBJ1-5; weak D call: TRBD1 (6 bases). This CDR3 spans 12 amino acids. Per the germline V gene, CDR1 is SNHLY and CDR2 is FYNNEI. Trimming took 8 bases from V and 5 from J, leaving 10 bases between them. CDR3: CASRQDYQPQHF. The DNA for the CDR3 is TGTGCCAGCCGACAGGATTATCAGCCCCAGCATTTT.

The V gene is TRBV28, the J gene TRBJ1-2, with TRBD1 identical over 10 bases. V lost 5 bases, J lost 4 bases, and 7 bases stayed unmatched. The CDR3 runs 15 residues. The germline CDR1 and CDR2 sequences are MDHEN and SYDVKM. The CDR3 protein is CASSRPRQGAYGYTF. Here the CDR3 DNA reads TGTGCCAGCAGTCGGCCCCGACAGGGGGCCTATGGCTACACCTTC.

Ten or more counts support this clonotype. The chain recombines TRBV12-3 or TRBV12-4 with TRBJ2-1, with D perhaps given as TRBD1 or TRBD2 (5 bases each). Trimming pared 8 bases from V and 2 bases from J, leaving 13 bases between. This CDR3 has 14 residues. The CDR3 sequence is CASCNPGPYNEQFF. CDR3 DNA: TGTGCCAGCTGCAATCCGGGGCCCTACAATGAGCAGTTCTTC.

This chain links TRBV20-1 with TRBJ2-3; TRBD2 matches 7 bases. Germline V gene lookup returns CDR1 DFQATT and CDR2 SNEGSKA (reference sequence). The CDR3 has 15 residues. V shed 4 bases, J shed 1 base, and the junction held 8 bases outside the gene matches. The CDR3 is CSAKGVLAGTDTQYF. In DNA form, the CDR3 reads TGCAGTGCTAAAGGGGTCCTAGCGGGCACAGATACGCAGTATTTT.

The chain couples TRBV20-1 to TRBJ2-7; TRBD1 agrees at 10 bases. The CDR3 is 13 amino acids. V lost 4 bases, J lost 6 bases, and 6 bases stayed unmatched. Germline V gene lookup returns CDR1 DFQATT and CDR2 SNEGSKA (reference sequence). The CDR3 loop reads CSATDRGRAEQYF. For the CDR3, the DNA is TGCAGTGCTACGGACAGGGGGAGGGCCGAGCAGTACTTC.

The V call is TRBV7-2, the J call TRBJ1-5; a weak D match, TRBD1 (5 bases). V was clipped by 2 bases and J by 2 bases, with 13 bases between them. The CDR3 runs 16 residues. CDR1 is SGHTA and CDR2 is FQGNSA in the germline V gene. CDR3 sequence reads: CASSLNPGIGNQPQHF. As DNA, the CDR3 is TGTGCCAGCAGCTTAAATCCAGGGATAGGCAATCAGCCCCAGCATTTT.

A remark on this clonotype: Just one base apart from a much larger clone, this may be a read error. V gene TRBV10-3 combines with J gene TRBJ2-7; D may be TRBD2 (6 bases). Germline V CDR1 and CDR2: ENHRY, SYGVKD. The CDR3 extends over 12 amino acids. The CDR3 protein is CAIASASYGQYF. In DNA, the CDR3 is TGTGCCATCGCTAGCGCATCCTACGGGCAGTACTTC.

The V gene is TRBV29-1, the J gene TRBJ2-1; D may correspond to TRBD1 or TRBD2 (5 bases each). Germline CDR1 reads SQVTM; CDR2 reads ANQGSEA. The CDR3 has 11 residues. V was shortened by 7 bases and J by 8 bases, with 12 bases between the two germline ends. As DNA, the CDR3 is TGCAGCGCCCGACTGGGGGATGAGCAGTTCTTC. It translates to CSARLGDEQFF.

The V gene is TRBV6-6, the J gene TRBJ2-5; D is unclear. The V gene lost 6 bases and the J gene lost 3 bases, with 8 bases spanning the gap. The CDR3 length is 12 residues. The germline V gene has CDR1 MNHNY and CDR2 SVGAGI (reference sequence). CDR3: CASSRIKETQYF. CDR3 coding DNA: TGTGCCAGCAGCCGCATTAAAGAGACCCAGTACTTC.

This clonotype was picked up a small number of times. This rearrangement joins TRBV12-3 or TRBV12-4 to TRBJ2-1; D is tentatively TRBD1 or TRBD2 (5 bases each). V was shortened by 5 bases and J by 10 bases, with 15 bases between the two germline ends. CDR3 length: 13 amino acids. The CDR3 reads CASSTGPNGEQFF. The CDR3 DNA follows: TGTGCCAGCAGTACGGGACCCAACGGGGAGCAGTTCTTC.

A word on this clonotype: The junction and the germline gene differ at one end; a read error may be behind it. J is TRBJ1-2 and V is TRBV12-3 or TRBV12-4; D is possibly TRBD1 (6 bases). The CDR3 contains 14 residues. The CDR3 DNA is TGTACCAGCAGTTTAGATGGGGGCCCTAGCGGCTACACCTTC. It is translated as CTSSLDGGPSGYTF.

This clonotype was found a few times. This chain joins TRBV28 and TRBJ2-5, with 9 bases identical to TRBD2. There are 19 residues in the CDR3. V lost 3 bases to trimming and J lost 3 bases; unmatched junction nucleotides: 17. From germline, CDR1 is MDHEN and CDR2 SYDVKM. The CDR3, as DNA: TGTGCCAGCAGTTTCGGGCTAGCGGGGTCATTTCATGGGGAAGAGACCCAGTACTTC. Protein product: CASSFGLAGSFHGEETQYF.

V is TRBV6-1 and J is TRBJ1-1, with a possible D match to TRBD1 (5 bases). This CDR3 comprises 12 residues. Between the trimmed V and J ends, which lost 6 bases and 7 bases, there was a span of 12 bases. Per germline, CDR1 MNHNS and CDR2 SASEGT. The CDR3 loop reads CASSVTVGEAFF. CDR3 DNA: TGTGCCAGCAGCGTGACAGTGGGTGAAGCTTTCTTT.

This clonotype showed up just a few times. CDR3 bases: TGCAGTGCTACGACCGGGACAGGGACCTACAATGAGCAGTTCTTC. Residues: CSATTGTGTYNEQFF. This chain links TRBV20-1 with TRBJ2-1; 9 nucleotides agree with TRBD1. The V gene's germline CDR1 is DFQATT and CDR2 SNEGSKA (reference sequence). V was pared by 4 bases and J by 2 bases, with 6 bases of the junction left unmatched. This CDR3 is 15 amino acids long.

The chain has TRBV5-1 and TRBJ2-7, with TRBD1 identical over 8 bases. CDR3 length: 15 amino acids. Trimming cost V 4 bases and J 2 bases; bases outside gene matches: 8. Germline V gene data show CDR1 as SGHRS and CDR2 as YFSETQ. The chain's CDR3 is CASSGDTGGPYEQYF. Written as DNA, the CDR3 is TGCGCCAGCAGCGGCGACACAGGGGGACCCTACGAGCAGTACTTC.

This clonotype was detected many times. This sequence joins TRBV10-3 and TRBJ2-7; 10 nucleotides align to TRBD1. Germline-derived CDR1 and CDR2 are ENHRY and SYGVKD. J lost 2 bases, V lost 1 base, and 2 bases had no gene match. The CDR3 contains 15 residues. The CDR3 sequence: CAISEFGTGAYEQYF. The CDR3 coding sequence is TGTGCCATCAGTGAGTTTGGGACAGGGGCCTACGAGCAGTACTTC.

This clonotype was seen once. The chain uses TRBV15 and TRBJ2-2; possibly TRBD2 for D (6 bases). Germline values: CDR1 LNHNV, CDR2 YYDKDF (reference sequence). The CDR3 has 15 amino acids. V dropped 0 bases and J dropped 6 bases, with 11 bases sitting between them. In nucleotides, the CDR3 is TGTGCCACCAGCAGAGATCTGGGGGGTTCCGGGGAGCTGTTTTTT. Translated, it gives CATSRDLGGSGELFF. Supplemented by reference TRBV15 and TRBJ2-2, the full variable domain reads DAMVIQNPRYQVTQFGKPVTLSCSQTLNHNVMYWYQQKSSQAPKLLFHYYDKDFNNEADTPDNFQSRRPNTSFCFLDIRSPGLGDTAMYLCATSRDLGGSGELFFGEGSRLTVL.

The sample holds many counts of this clonotype. V usage is TRBV29-1 and J usage is TRBJ2-7; D call uncertain. The CDR3 sequence is 14 residues long. The germline CDR1 and CDR2 sequences are SQVTM and ANQGSEA. The V gene lost 0 bases and the J gene lost 5 bases, with 14 bases spanning the gap. Here the CDR3 reads CSVEDRSVLNEQYF. DNA of the CDR3: TGCAGCGTTGAAGATCGGTCGGTACTCAACGAGCAGTACTTC.

V usage is TRBV24-1 and J usage is TRBJ2-2; TRBD2 matches at 11 bases. V was clipped by 5 bases and J by 5 bases; unmatched bases: 3. Looked up from germline, CDR1 is KGHDR and CDR2 is SFDVKD. This CDR3 has 15 amino acids. As DNA, the CDR3 is TGTGCCACCAGTGGGGGACTAGCGGATACCGGGGAGCTGTTTTTT. Translating gives CATSGGLADTGELFF.

The chain recombines TRBV3-1 with TRBJ1-2, with 7 nucleotides matching TRBD1. Germline CDR1 and CDR2: LGHDT and YNNKEL (reference sequence). V shed 5 bases and J 5 bases; nucleotides not matched to a gene: 11. The CDR3 length is 15 residues. The CDR3 DNA follows: TGTGCCAGCAGCTCCCGGGGAGGGGGCGCGTATGGCTACACCTTC. This translates into CASSSRGGGAYGYTF.

This clonotype was picked up a small number of times. The J gene is TRBJ2-1, the V gene TRBV4-1; D is unresolved. V lost 6 bases to trimming and J lost 4 bases, with 19 bases between them. The CDR3 runs to 16 residues. CDR1 and CDR2 from the germline V gene are MGHRA and YSYEKL. CDR3 in amino acids: CASRAPGITKYNEQFF. CDR3 nucleotides: TGCGCCAGCAGGGCCCCTGGAATTACCAAATACAATGAGCAGTTCTTC.

This clonotype was detected ten times or more. The rearrangement links TRBV12-5 to TRBJ2-6, with no clear D. The CDR3 is 15 residues long. V lost 1 base and J lost 2, with 6 bases in between. Germline V gene lookup returns CDR1 LGHNT and CDR2 FRNRAP. The CDR3 spells CASGLARAGANVLTF. The DNA for the CDR3 is TGTGCTAGTGGTTTGGCCCGAGCTGGGGCCAACGTCCTGACTTTC.

This clonotype has just a few counts. V gene TRBV2 combines with J gene TRBJ2-5; D possibly corresponds to TRBD2 (5 bases). The CDR3 loop spans 14 amino acids. Germline V lookup: CDR1 SNHLY, CDR2 FYNNEI. The V end was cut by 5 bases, the J end by 4 bases, with 14 bases between. The CDR3 region is CASSPTAAGETQYF. The CDR3 DNA reads TGTGCCAGCAGTCCGACTGCTGCGGGAGAGACCCAGTACTTC.

The CDR3, as DNA: TGTGCCAGCAGCCGACTCGGGGGGGAAGATACGCAGTATTTT. This translates into CASSRLGGEDTQYF. The chain has TRBV4-2 and TRBJ2-3; 8 bases map to TRBD2. There are 14 residues in the CDR3. J lost 5 bases, V lost 4 bases, and 5 bases had no gene match. Germline CDR1 and CDR2: LGHNA and YNFKEQ.

With regard to this clonotype: A junction end diverges from the germline sequence, so it may reflect a read error. This chain connects TRBV6-1 to TRBJ2-1; D is unresolved. From germline, CDR1 is MNHNS and CDR2 SASEGT. The length of the CDR3 is 15 residues. The CDR3, as DNA: TGTGCCGGCAGTGATAACCCCCTAGTCCTCAATGAGCAGTTCTTC. Encoded protein: CAGSDNPLVLNEQFF.

The V gene is TRBV6-4, the J gene TRBJ2-1, with 11 bases matching TRBD1. V lost 6 bases to trimming and J lost 2 bases; unmatched junction nucleotides: 12. The germline V gene encodes CDR1 MRHNA and CDR2 SNTAGT. This CDR3 is built from 18 residues. The CDR3 protein is CASSPGTGGGLAYNEQFF. The CDR3 DNA reads as TGTGCCAGCAGCCCCGGGACAGGGGGTGGATTGGCCTACAATGAGCAGTTCTTC.

This clonotype was seen a few times. This chain connects TRBV12-3 or TRBV12-4 to TRBJ2-7, with D maybe TRBD1 (5 bases). CDR3 length equals 15 residues. V lost 8 bases, J lost 5 bases, and 22 bases lay in between. This chain's CDR3 is CASATSGKGSDEQYF. The DNA of the CDR3 is TGTGCCAGCGCGACGTCAGGGAAAGGGTCGGACGAGCAGTACTTC.

This clonotype occurred many times. The genes are TRBV2 and TRBJ2-7; either TRBD1 or TRBD2 may fit D (6 bases each). Trimming took 6 bases from V and 5 from J, leaving 14 bases between them. Germline V lookup: CDR1 SNHLY, CDR2 FYNNEI. The CDR3 is 13 residues long. This chain's CDR3 is CASRRGDTNEQYF. The CDR3 bases are TGTGCCAGCAGGAGGGGGGACACCAACGAGCAGTACTTC.

A few counts support this clonotype. The chain is built from TRBV20-1 and TRBJ2-1; TRBD2 matches 10 bases. The CDR3 length is 15 residues. In germline, CDR1 is DFQATT, CDR2 SNEGSKA (reference sequence). V lost 1 base to trimming and J lost 9 bases; unmatched junction nucleotides: 9. The CDR3 DNA is TGCAGTGCTAGAGTTCTAGCGGGGGCCCCCATTGAGCAGTTCTTC. Protein product: CSARVLAGAPIEQFF.

Points on this clonotype: A much larger clone lies a single base off, so this may be a read error. The chain combines TRBV6-6 with TRBJ2-7, with 7 bases identical to TRBD1. The CDR3 has 15 amino acids. The V gene's germline CDR1 is MNHNY and CDR2 SVGAGI (reference sequence). The junction had 12 bases not matched to a gene; V was cut back by 7 bases and J by 3 bases. The CDR3 sequence is CASKQPTGSCYEQYF. CDR3 nucleotide sequence: TGTGCCAGCAAGCAGCCGACAGGGAGCTGCTACGAGCAGTACTTC.